The T cell receptor beta chain described here comes from a study of blood T cell repertoires in COVID-19. Study-wide background: Italy, Spain and the United States were the sources of the convalescent and acute COVID-19 samples. The analysed material was cDNA or gDNA that came from T cells, B-cell-depleted T cells, or PBMCs.

The protocol was immunoSEQ multiplex PCR, while the TCRdb copy is restricted to in-frame clones and leaves out a portion. The sample yields over 120,000 clones, approximately 84% seen once. Germline V gene lookup returns CDR1 MGHRA and CDR2 YSYEKL. V lost 1 base, J lost 3 bases, and 6 bases stayed unmatched. The CDR3 loop spans 16 amino acids. The source of this sequence is a woman in her sixties or seventies with acute or convalescent COVID-19. Sequencing input: peripheral blood. The chain links TRBV4-1 to TRBJ2-7, with TRBD2 identical over 10 bases. This chain's CDR3 is CASSQGAASGGYEQYF. For the CDR3, the DNA is TGCGCCAGCAGCCAAGGGGCGGCTAGCGGGGGCTACGAGCAGTACTTC.